The 27 T cell receptor beta chains reported below all come from one sample, sequenced in a study of PD-1 blockade in classical Hodgkin lymphoma. In every patient, relapse followed autologous stem cell transplantation, while exposure to brentuximab vedotin differed. This table comes from immunoSEQ multiplex PCR, and its TCRdb copy is limited to in-frame clones, with some not included. Of nearly 100,000 clones in the sample, approximately 88% were seen once. This specimen was peripheral blood mononuclear cells (PBMCs), taken at baseline. All receptors come from a human donor with classical Hodgkin lymphoma.

The V gene is TRBV7-9, the J gene TRBJ2-2, with 8 positions matching TRBD2. From germline, CDR1 is SEHNR and CDR2 FQNEAQ (reference sequence). Trimming removed 4 bases from V and 2 bases from J; junction bases left unmatched: 3. This CDR3 region has 15 residues. The CDR3 sequence: CASSSAGVNTGELFF. CDR3 DNA sequence: TGTGCCAGCAGCTCAGCGGGAGTAAACACCGGGGAGCTGTTTTTT.

J is TRBJ1-5 and V is TRBV6-1, with D perhaps matching TRBD1 (5 bases). The CDR3 consists of 15 residues. Per the germline V gene, CDR1 is MNHNS and CDR2 is SASEGT. The V end was cut by 4 bases, the J end by 4 bases, with 14 bases between. The DNA of the CDR3 is TGTGCCAGCAGTGGGTCGGCGCAGGGTAATCAGCCCCAGCATTTT. Residues: CASSGSAQGNQPQHF.

This CDR3 is CASSYSWAGLSEQYF. In nucleotides, the CDR3 is TGTGCCAGCAGTTACTCGTGGGCAGGCCTTTCCGAGCAGTACTTC. This chain joins TRBV6-6 and TRBJ2-5; D is undetermined. Near its end, the DNA agrees better with TRBJ2-7, so the J call may be wrong. The germline V gene encodes CDR1 MNHNY and CDR2 SVGAGI (reference sequence). CDR3 size: 15 residues.

The chain joins TRBV30 to TRBJ2-7; D is unresolved. V dropped 0 bases and J dropped 5 bases, with 5 bases sitting between them. The CDR3 is 11 residues long. The germline V gene has CDR1 GTSNPN and CDR2 SVGIG (reference sequence). Written as DNA, the CDR3 is TGTGCCTGGAGTGTACGCAACGAGCAGTACTTC. Encoded protein: CAWSVRNEQYF.

V gene TRBV15 combines with J gene TRBJ2-4, with 9 bases identical to TRBD1. The CDR3 spans 15 residues. Germline lookup yields CDR1 LNHNV and CDR2 YYDKDF (reference sequence). Trimming at V came to 8 bases and at J to 0 bases, leaving 5 bases not matched to a gene. The CDR3: CATGRDRVAKNIQYF. As DNA, the CDR3 is TGTGCCACCGGAAGGGACAGGGTAGCCAAAAACATTCAGTACTTC.

This rearrangement joins TRBV5-1 to TRBJ2-7, with D maybe TRBD1 (5 bases). Germline V gene lookup returns CDR1 SGHRS and CDR2 YFSETQ. CDR3 length: 15 amino acids. V lost 4 bases and J 0 bases, leaving 14 bases between the germline ends. The CDR3 DNA is TGCGCCAGCAGCCCCCAACCAGGGCACTCCTACGAGCAGTACTTC. Its translation is CASSPQPGHSYEQYF. Filled out from reference TRBV5-1 and TRBJ2-7, the complete variable domain reads KAGVTQTPRYLIKTRGQQVTLSCSPISGHRSVSWYQQTPGQGLQFLFEYFSETQRNKGNFPGRFSGRQFSNSRSEMNVSTLELGDSALYLCASSPQPGHSYEQYFGPGTRLTVT.

The V call is TRBV7-8, the J call TRBJ2-7; 9 bases map to TRBD2. CDR3 length equals 15 residues. In germline, CDR1 is SGHVS, CDR2 FQNEAQ. V was pared by 1 base and J by 0 bases, with 1 base of the junction left unmatched. CDR3 DNA: TGTGCCAGCAGCTTAGAAGCGGGGGGCTCCTACGAGCAGTACTTC. Amino acids: CASSLEAGGSYEQYF.

The chain links TRBV10-1 to TRBJ1-5; 7 bases fit TRBD1. The CDR3 contains 14 residues. Germline values: CDR1 WNHNN, CDR2 SYGVQD (reference sequence). Trimming cost V 5 bases and J 4 bases; bases outside gene matches: 5. The CDR3 DNA is TGCGCCAGCAGTAAGACACAGGGGAATCAGCCCCAGCATTTT. Translation: CASSKTQGNQPQHF.

The V and J genes are TRBV5-1 and TRBJ1-1, with D perhaps TRBD1 (6 bases). Germline assignment: CDR1 SGHRS and CDR2 YFSETQ. This CDR3 has 14 residues. V was trimmed by 2 bases and J by 3 bases, leaving 11 bases between them. The CDR3 is CASSLQGLDTEAFF. The CDR3 DNA follows: TGCGCCAGCAGCTTACAGGGATTGGACACTGAAGCTTTCTTT.

The chain combines TRBV7-8 with TRBJ2-5; 11 bases are a match to TRBD2. This CDR3 spans 15 amino acids. Trimming took 7 bases from V and 4 from J; bases not matched to a gene: 8. CDR1 and CDR2 from the germline V gene are SGHVS and FQNEAQ. The DNA for the CDR3 is TGTGCCAGCACAGGAACTAGCGGGAGACGAGAGACCCAGTACTTC. Translated, it gives CASTGTSGRRETQYF.

This chain joins TRBV4-2 and TRBJ2-1; the match to TRBD2 covers 8 bases. V lost 0 bases, J lost 4 bases, and 5 bases stayed unmatched. Germline V gene lookup returns CDR1 LGHNA and CDR2 YNFKEQ. The CDR3 runs to 16 residues. The CDR3 region is CASSQDERESYNEQFF. In DNA form, the CDR3 reads TGTGCCAGCAGCCAAGATGAGCGGGAGAGTTACAATGAGCAGTTCTTC.

The gene calls are TRBV14 and TRBJ2-2; the D is unclear. Germline V gives CDR1 SGHDN, CDR2 FVKESK. The V and J ends lost 4 bases and 8 bases respectively, with 11 bases between them. This CDR3 contains 13 residues. The CDR3 bases are TGTGCCAGCAGCCCCCCCTGGGGTGGGGAGCTGTTTTTT. Protein: CASSPPWGGELFF.

This clone is a singleton in its sample. The CDR3 here is CASSPPPDRAYEQYF. The CDR3 region has the DNA TGTGCCAGCAGTCCGCCCCCCGACAGGGCCTACGAGCAGTACTTC. This chain joins TRBV6-5 and TRBJ2-7, with 7 bases lining up with TRBD1. The V gene end was trimmed by 5 bases and the J gene end by 2 bases; junction bases not matched to a gene: 9. This CDR3 is 15 amino acids long. CDR1 is MNHEY and CDR2 is SVGAGI in the germline V gene.

The chain links TRBV19 to TRBJ2-4, with TRBD1 matching over 7 bases. The CDR3 runs to 15 residues. The junction had 9 bases not matched to a gene; V was cut back by 5 bases and J by 5 bases. CDR1 is LNHDA, CDR2 SQIVND, per germline (reference sequence). This CDR3 reads CASSYSGTVENIQYF. As DNA, the CDR3 is TGTGCCAGTAGTTACTCCGGGACAGTTGAAAACATTCAGTACTTC.

The chain carries TRBV7-2 and TRBJ2-3; D perhaps matches TRBD1 (6 bases). The CDR3 sequence is 12 residues long. Per the germline V gene, CDR1 is SGHTA and CDR2 is FQGNSA. Trimming shortened V by 5 bases and J by 6 bases, and 9 bases separated the two germline ends. As DNA, the CDR3 is TGTGCCAGCAGCCCGAGGGGGGATACGCAGTATTTT. As protein: CASSPRGDTQYF.

The chain links TRBV30 to TRBJ2-7; D unclear. CDR1 and CDR2 (germline): GTSNPN, SVGIG (reference sequence). V lost 3 bases, J lost 3 bases, and 9 bases lay in between. CDR3 size: 12 residues. DNA for the CDR3: TGTGCCTGGAGACCGGTGGGCTACGAGCAGTACTTC. It codes for CAWRPVGYEQYF.

The chain links TRBV19 to TRBJ1-2; 7 bases line up with TRBD1. The germline CDR1 and CDR2 sequences are LNHDA and SQIVND (reference sequence). J gave up 4 bases and V 8 bases, and 7 bases lay outside the gene matches. The CDR3 runs 13 residues. This chain's CDR3 is CASSDRVAYGYTF. CDR3 coding DNA: TGTGCCAGTTCTGACAGGGTGGCCTATGGCTACACCTTC.

CDR3 sequence reads: CASSLRVSSYNEQFF. The CDR3, as DNA: TGTGCCAGTAGTCTCAGGGTCAGCTCCTACAATGAGCAGTTCTTC. The V and J genes are TRBV19 and TRBJ2-1; D perhaps matches TRBD1 (5 bases). Trimming pared 5 bases from V and 0 bases from J, leaving 11 bases between. This CDR3 spans 15 amino acids. Germline values: CDR1 LNHDA, CDR2 SQIVND (reference sequence).

In its sample, this clone was seen a few times. This chain joins TRBV5-5 and TRBJ2-2; no clear D. Germline-derived CDR1 and CDR2 are SGHKS and YYEKEE (reference sequence). Trimming stripped 0 bases from V and 5 bases from J, with 5 bases between. This CDR3 has 13 residues. The CDR3 loop is CASSLVGTGELFF. For the CDR3, the DNA is TGTGCCAGCAGCTTGGTGGGTACCGGGGAGCTGTTTTTT.

The V call is TRBV29-1, the J call TRBJ2-1, with 13 nucleotides matching TRBD2. There are 13 residues in the CDR3. Germline V CDR1 and CDR2: SQVTM, ANQGSEA. V gave up 6 bases and J gave up 6 bases; unmatched junction bases: 2. This CDR3 reads CSVRTSGSNEQFF. Here the CDR3 DNA reads TGCAGCGTCCGGACTAGCGGGAGCAATGAGCAGTTCTTC.

The gene calls are TRBV7-9 and TRBJ1-2; D not certain. The V end lost 1 base, the J end lost 4 bases, and 4 bases lay between the germline ends. The length of the CDR3 is 12 residues. Germline V gives CDR1 SEHNR, CDR2 FQNEAQ (reference sequence). Written as DNA, the CDR3 is TGTGCCAGCAGCTTAGACAGCTATGGCTACACCTTC. Amino acid sequence: CASSLDSYGYTF.

The chain uses TRBV10-3 and TRBJ1-2; D call uncertain. There are 11 residues in the CDR3. Germline lookup yields CDR1 ENHRY and CDR2 SYGVKD. V lost 3 bases and J 5 bases, leaving 4 bases between the germline ends. As DNA, the CDR3 is TGTGCCATCAGTGAACAGTATGGCTACACCTTC. Protein: CAISEQYGYTF.

The chain has TRBV7-7 and TRBJ2-5; TRBD1 might be the D (6 bases). Trimming pared 5 bases from V and 0 bases from J, leaving 10 bases between. CDR3 length: 14 amino acids. Germline-derived CDR1 and CDR2 are SSHAT and FNYEAQ (reference sequence). In DNA form, the CDR3 reads TGTGCCAGCAGCCCCGGGACACACCAAGAGACCCAGTACTTC. It is translated as CASSPGTHQETQYF.

This clone is medium-sized (0.01 to 0.1%). The chain joins TRBV7-9 to TRBJ2-1, with TRBD2 matching over 7 bases. V lost 6 bases, J lost 9 bases, and 11 bases stayed unmatched. From germline, CDR1 is SEHNR and CDR2 FQNEAQ (reference sequence). The CDR3 runs to 14 residues. This CDR3 reads CASRESGISGEQFF. CDR3 sequence (DNA): TGTGCCAGCAGAGAAAGCGGGATAAGCGGTGAGCAGTTCTTC.

The V call is TRBV5-5, the J call TRBJ2-7; 14 bases align to TRBD2. The V and J ends lost 2 bases and 4 bases, in that order; junction bases with no gene match: 5. From germline, CDR1 is SGHKS and CDR2 YYEKEE (reference sequence). This CDR3 has 16 residues. This chain's CDR3 is CASSLMGTSGRYEQYF. The CDR3 DNA follows: TGTGCCAGCAGCTTAATGGGGACTAGCGGGAGATACGAGCAGTACTTC.

V usage is TRBV19 and J usage is TRBJ2-5; D possibly corresponds to TRBD2 (6 bases). The CDR3 consists of 13 residues. Germline V gives CDR1 LNHDA, CDR2 SQIVND (reference sequence). The ends were cut back, 3 bases at V and 2 bases at J, with 7 bases in the middle. The CDR3 sequence is CASSMDYQETQYF. In nucleotides, the CDR3 is TGTGCCAGTAGTATGGACTATCAAGAGACCCAGTACTTC.

V gene TRBV6-1 combines with J gene TRBJ2-5; a possible D gene is TRBD1 (6 bases). The CDR3 is made up of 15 amino acids. The germline V and J ends were trimmed by 7 bases and 5 bases, with 20 bases remaining between them. Germline V gene lookup returns CDR1 MNHNS and CDR2 SASEGT. CDR3 amino acids: CASNPTGTSGETQYF. CDR3 DNA sequence: TGTGCCAGCAACCCAACAGGGACCTCCGGGGAGACCCAGTACTTC.